This is a list of T cell receptor beta chains from one sample in a study of blood T cell repertoires in COVID-19. Assay: immunoSEQ multiplex PCR; the TCRdb copy retains only in-frame clones and omits some. In the table there are some 200,000 clones, under 90% of which are singletons. The specimen sequenced was peripheral blood. The receptor set was obtained from a woman at least 80 years old with COVID-19, enrolled during active disease. Both conserved end residues are part of each CDR3. The order of the fields is V gene, D gene, J gene, CDR3 protein. D genes are given only for firm matches.

V: TRBV2; D: TRBD2; J: TRBJ2-2; CDR3: CASRASGTSGGAPGELFF
V: TRBV5-1; D: NA; J: TRBJ2-1; CDR3: CASSVTPGAYNEQFF
V: TRBV7-3; D: NA; J: TRBJ1-1; CDR3: CASSLTRRAEAFF
V: TRBV6-1; D: NA; J: TRBJ1-6; CDR3: CASSEFGTNNSPLHF
V: TRBV19; D: NA; J: TRBJ2-3; CDR3: CASNSPGLADTQYF
V: TRBV7-2; D: TRBD2; J: TRBJ2-1; CDR3: CASSFVAGNEQFF
V: TRBV2; D: NA; J: TRBJ2-1; CDR3: CASSRLDYNEQFF
V: TRBV11-2; D: TRBD2; J: TRBJ2-4; CDR3: CASSLGTPRVAGGRYIQYF
V: TRBV6-5; D: NA; J: TRBJ2-2; CDR3: CASSSERITNTGELFF
V: TRBV5-1; D: TRBD1; J: TRBJ1-1; CDR3: CASSPLGQAGIEAFF
V: TRBV10-2; D: TRBD2; J: TRBJ2-1; CDR3: CASSELAGNYNEQFF